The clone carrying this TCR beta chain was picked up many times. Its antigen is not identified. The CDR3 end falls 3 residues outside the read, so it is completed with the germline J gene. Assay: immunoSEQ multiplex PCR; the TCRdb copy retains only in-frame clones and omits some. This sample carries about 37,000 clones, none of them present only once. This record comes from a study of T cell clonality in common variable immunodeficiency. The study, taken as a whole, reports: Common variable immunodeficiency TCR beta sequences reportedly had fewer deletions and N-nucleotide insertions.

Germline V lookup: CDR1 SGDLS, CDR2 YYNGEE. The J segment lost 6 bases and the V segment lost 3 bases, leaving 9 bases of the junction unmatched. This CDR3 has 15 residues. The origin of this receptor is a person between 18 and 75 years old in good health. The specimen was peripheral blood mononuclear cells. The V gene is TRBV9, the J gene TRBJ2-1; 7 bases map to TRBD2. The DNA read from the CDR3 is TGTGCCAGCAGCGCAGAGAGGGGACTATCCAATGAG. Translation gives CASSAERGLSNE. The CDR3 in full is CASSAERGLSNEQFF.